Below are 25 T cell receptor beta chains sequenced from a single sample in a study of shared clonotypes between healthy human individuals. Selected positively for CCR7 and CD45RO-negative, naive CD8 cells excluded terminally differentiated effector memory CD45RA+ cells. This table comes from immunoSEQ multiplex PCR, and its TCRdb copy is limited to in-frame clones, with some not included. Here the sample spans approximately 740,000 clones, 92% being singletons. Material: naive CD8+ T cells sorted from blood. The receptors originated from a man younger than 45 in good health.

The chain combines TRBV23-1 with TRBJ2-1; D gene ambiguous. TRBV23-1 qualifies as an ORF whose function is uncertain. Trimming removed 8 bases from V and 9 bases from J, with 11 bases in between. This CDR3 has 11 amino acids. CDR3 protein: CASSDLSEQFF. The CDR3 nucleotides read TGCGCCAGCTCGGATCTCAGTGAGCAGTTCTTC.

This chain links TRBV4-1 with TRBJ2-3, with TRBD1 as a possible D gene (5 bases). The CDR3 consists of 14 residues. V shed 5 bases and J shed 8 bases, with 17 bases lying between them. CDR1 and CDR2 from the germline V gene are MGHRA and YSYEKL. The CDR3 coding sequence is TGCGCCAGCAGCTTAGGACAACCTGACGGTACGCAGTATTTT. It translates to CASSLGQPDGTQYF.

The rearrangement links TRBV19 to TRBJ2-4, with D possibly being TRBD1 or TRBD2 (7 bases each). V was trimmed by 6 bases and J by 7 bases, leaving 22 bases between them. CDR1 and CDR2 from the germline V gene are LNHDA and SQIVND (reference sequence). CDR3 length equals 16 residues. The CDR3 loop reads CASSLWEGASGNIQYF. As DNA, the CDR3 is TGTGCCAGTAGCCTCTGGGAGGGGGCTTCGGGGAACATTCAGTACTTC.

The chain combines TRBV7-9 with TRBJ2-5, with 9 positions matching TRBD2. The CDR3 runs 14 residues. Trimming cost V 2 bases and J 2 bases; bases outside gene matches: 0. Per germline, CDR1 SEHNR and CDR2 FQNEAQ (reference sequence). Written as DNA, the CDR3 is TGTGCCAGCAGCTTACTAGCGGGGCAAGAGACCCAGTACTTC. It translates to CASSLLAGQETQYF.

The chain recombines TRBV18 with TRBJ1-1; D is possibly TRBD1 (5 bases). V gave up 3 bases and J gave up 3 bases, with 11 bases separating them. The germline CDR1 and CDR2 sequences are KGHSH and LQKENI. The CDR3 consists of 14 residues. This CDR3 reads CASSPGVLHTEAFF. The DNA of the CDR3 is TGTGCCAGCTCACCGGGGGTATTGCACACTGAAGCTTTCTTT.

V and J are TRBV9 and TRBJ2-3, with D unresolved. Trimming took 0 bases from V and 10 from J, leaving 12 bases between them. The germline CDR1 and CDR2 sequences are SGDLS and YYNGEE. The CDR3 loop spans 13 amino acids. This chain's CDR3 is CASSVVDTMPQYF. The CDR3 DNA is TGTGCCAGCAGCGTAGTTGACACCATGCCGCAGTATTTT.

A note on this clone: Different DNA sequences within this sample yield the same CDR3. The V gene is TRBV19, the J gene TRBJ1-5, with TRBD1 as a possible D gene (5 bases). The V gene lost 1 base and the J gene lost 6 bases, with 10 bases spanning the gap. The CDR3 consists of 14 residues. Germline values: CDR1 LNHDA, CDR2 SQIVND (reference sequence). The CDR3 nucleotides read TGTGCCAGTAGTATAGGGGGCTTGGGTCAGCCCCAGCATTTT. Protein sequence: CASSIGGLGQPQHF.

V gene TRBV27 combines with J gene TRBJ2-7, with D unresolved. V gave up 2 bases and J gave up 0 bases, with 17 bases separating them. Germline CDR1 reads MNHEY; CDR2 reads SMNVEV (reference sequence). This CDR3 contains 17 residues. The DNA for the CDR3 is TGTGCCAGCAGTTTAAAGGACCCCATTAGCAACTCCTACGAGCAGTACTTC. Encoded protein: CASSLKDPISNSYEQYF.

The chain combines TRBV2 with TRBJ2-1; 7 bases align to TRBD2. J gave up 2 bases and V 10 bases, and 14 bases lay outside the gene matches. The length of the CDR3 is 16 residues. Germline lookup yields CDR1 SNHLY and CDR2 FYNNEI. The CDR3 DNA follows: TGTGCCACCGAAAAGAGGCTAGCGGAAACCTACAATGAGCAGTTCTTC. Encoded protein: CATEKRLAETYNEQFF.

The CDR3 bases are TGTGCCACCAGCAGAGCTAGGACTAGCGGGCCCTACGAGCAGTACTTC. This codes for CATSRARTSGPYEQYF. The chain is built from TRBV15 and TRBJ2-7, with 11 positions matching TRBD2. From germline, CDR1 is LNHNV and CDR2 YYDKDF (reference sequence). V trimming: 1 base; J trimming: 2 bases; junction bases outside the gene matches: 4. The CDR3 covers 16 residues.

This clone has a single count. V is TRBV7-9 and J is TRBJ1-3; a weak D match, TRBD1 (5 bases). Germline V CDR1 and CDR2: SEHNR, FQNEAQ (reference sequence). Trimming cost V 1 base and J 3 bases, with 10 bases left between them. The CDR3 covers 15 residues. Written as DNA, the CDR3 is TGTGCCAGCAGCTTAGGACAGTTAGATGGAAACACCATATATTTT. It encodes CASSLGQLDGNTIYF.

This rearrangement joins TRBV27 to TRBJ2-3; D is unclear. Per the germline V gene, CDR1 is MNHEY and CDR2 is SMNVEV (reference sequence). The CDR3 length is 14 residues. V lost 2 bases to trimming and J lost 4 bases, with 10 bases between them. CDR3 residues: CASSLPSSPDTQYF. CDR3 nucleotide sequence: TGTGCCAGCAGTTTACCGTCAAGCCCAGATACGCAGTATTTT.

The chain links TRBV7-2 to TRBJ1-1; 7 positions match TRBD1. CDR3 size: 15 residues. J lost 3 bases, V lost 5 bases, and 9 bases had no gene match. Germline V gene data show CDR1 as SGHTA and CDR2 as FQGNSA. DNA for the CDR3: TGTGCCAGCAGCCCGAGACAGGGAAGGTACACTGAAGCTTTCTTT. Translation: CASSPRQGRYTEAFF.

CDR3 coding DNA: TGTGCCAGCTCCCAGAGAGCGGGGGTGAGGGAGCAGTACTTC. It encodes CASSQRAGVREQYF. The gene calls are TRBV27 and TRBJ2-7, with 8 bases that match TRBD2. The CDR3 is made up of 14 amino acids. V was clipped by 8 bases and J by 7 bases; unmatched bases: 13. In germline, CDR1 is MNHEY, CDR2 SMNVEV (reference sequence).

Notes on this clone: The sample holds other DNA sequences that translate to the same CDR3. This rearrangement joins TRBV6-5 to TRBJ1-3, with D hard to call. The CDR3 totals 14 residues. Germline CDR1 reads MNHEY; CDR2 reads SVGAGI. Trimming left V 0 bases short and J 0 bases short, with 3 bases between. The DNA of the CDR3 is TGTGCCAGCAGTTACTCCAACTCTGGAAACACCATATATTTT. This sequence encodes CASSYSNSGNTIYF.

The V call is TRBV5-6, the J call TRBJ2-4; 8 bases are a match to TRBD1. There are 16 residues in the CDR3. Germline V lookup: CDR1 SGHDT, CDR2 YYEEEE. V gave up 4 bases and J gave up 0 bases; unmatched junction bases: 6. CDR3 region: CASSAATGEAKNIQYF. The DNA of the CDR3 is TGTGCCAGCAGCGCAGCGACAGGGGAAGCCAAAAACATTCAGTACTTC.

This chain joins TRBV7-2 and TRBJ1-2; tentative D call: TRBD1 (5 bases). The germline V gene encodes CDR1 SGHTA and CDR2 FQGNSA. Deletions cut 7 bases from V and 6 bases from J, with 15 bases between. This CDR3 is 13 amino acids long. CDR3 residues: CASTVTALDGYTF. The CDR3 DNA follows: TGTGCCAGCACGGTGACAGCCCTGGATGGCTACACCTTC.

V and J are TRBV4-1 and TRBJ2-2, with a tentative D call TRBD1 (6 bases). Between the trimmed V and J ends, which lost 6 bases and 3 bases, there was a span of 14 bases. This CDR3 is 15 amino acids long. Looked up from germline, CDR1 is MGHRA and CDR2 is YSYEKL. The CDR3: CASRAGEAYTGELFF. As DNA, the CDR3 is TGCGCCAGCAGGGCAGGGGAAGCGTACACCGGGGAGCTGTTTTTT.

This chain joins TRBV19 and TRBJ2-7; 10 positions match TRBD2. V shed 3 bases, J shed 2 bases, and the junction held 4 bases outside the gene matches. This CDR3 comprises 15 residues. Looked up from germline, CDR1 is LNHDA and CDR2 is SQIVND (reference sequence). This CDR3 reads CASSIPTSGPYEQYF. CDR3 bases: TGTGCCAGTAGTATCCCGACTAGCGGGCCCTACGAGCAGTACTTC.

The genes are TRBV28 and TRBJ2-7; D might be TRBD2 (5 bases). The CDR3 spans 18 residues. The germline V gene has CDR1 MDHEN and CDR2 SYDVKM. V was trimmed by 6 bases and J by 0 bases, leaving 24 bases between them. The CDR3 DNA reads TGTGCCAGCAGCCGAACTTGGACTCCACGCTCCTTCTCCTACGAGCAGTACTTC. It specifies CASSRTWTPRSFSYEQYF.

This chain connects TRBV20-1 to TRBJ1-1, with D tentatively TRBD1 (6 bases). V was shortened by 5 bases and J by 3 bases, with 7 bases between the two germline ends. The CDR3 is made up of 11 amino acids. CDR1 and CDR2 from the germline V gene are DFQATT and SNEGSKA (reference sequence). The chain's CDR3 is CSAWTDTEAFF. CDR3 nucleotides: TGCAGTGCTTGGACAGACACTGAAGCTTTCTTT.

This chain joins TRBV9 and TRBJ2-3; maybe TRBD1 (5 bases). V dropped 0 bases and J dropped 3 bases, with 11 bases sitting between them. The CDR3 is 15 residues long. The V gene's germline CDR1 is SGDLS and CDR2 YYNGEE. The CDR3 region is CASSVGSRVTDTQYF. CDR3 in DNA: TGTGCCAGCAGCGTAGGGAGCAGGGTGACAGATACGCAGTATTTT.

Concerning this clone: Distinct nucleotide sequences in the sample also encode this CDR3. CDR3 sequence reads: CASSLGVSSYNEQFF. In nucleotides, the CDR3 is TGTGCCAGCAGCTTAGGGGTGAGCTCCTACAATGAGCAGTTCTTC. The chain is built from TRBV7-9 and TRBJ2-1; no clear D gene. V was cut by 1 base and J by 0 bases, with 7 bases left in between. Germline assignment: CDR1 SEHNR and CDR2 FQNEAQ (reference sequence). This CDR3 is built from 15 residues.

This chain links TRBV21-1 with TRBJ2-4; the D segment call TRBD2 is taken from the table without a DNA check. TRBV21-1 is noted as a pseudogene. This CDR3 is built from 17 residues. The CDR3 DNA sequence: TGTGCCAGCAGCAAAGTGAGCGGGAGGGTAGCCAAAAACATTCAGTACTTC. Its protein product is CASSKVSGRVAKNIQYF.

The J gene is TRBJ2-1, the V gene TRBV19; TRBD2 matches 7 bases. This CDR3 spans 13 amino acids. V lost 6 bases to trimming and J lost 3 bases; unmatched junction nucleotides: 2. The V gene's germline CDR1 is LNHDA and CDR2 SQIVND (reference sequence). CDR3 in amino acids: CASSAGVYNEQFF. DNA of the CDR3: TGTGCCAGTAGCGCGGGGGTCTACAATGAGCAGTTCTTC.